Reported below is one T cell receptor beta chain. The data are from a study of blood T cell repertoires in COVID-19. In germline, CDR1 is SGHTA, CDR2 FQGNSA. The J segment lost 2 bases and the V segment lost 5 bases, leaving 6 bases of the junction unmatched. CDR3 length: 16 residues. In the original processing: By means of reference gene primer amplification, nucleated cell counts were estimated. Assay: immunoSEQ multiplex PCR; the TCRdb copy retains only in-frame clones and omits some. V, J and clone size were drawn from that table, and D and trimming were deduced from the DNA. The table has 250,000 or so clones, 86% seen once.

The material sequenced was peripheral blood. The clonotype originates from a man older than 75 with acute or convalescent COVID-19. The gene calls are TRBV7-2 and TRBJ2-3, with TRBD2 identical over 11 bases. Here the CDR3 DNA reads TGTGCCAGCAGCGCAGGGACTAGCGGAACCACAGATACGCAGTATTTT. Protein sequence: CASSAGTSGTTDTQYF.